The sample holds a few counts of the clone carrying this T cell receptor beta chain. This entry is derived from a study of blood T cell repertoires in COVID-19. Study members were between roughly 18 and 90 years old and lived in 20 to 30 US regions. Only in-frame clones appear in the TCRdb table, and some are missing; sequencing was by immunoSEQ multiplex PCR. The sample holds about 320,000 clones, 75% to 90% seen once. Trimming removed 5 bases from V and 6 bases from J; junction bases left unmatched: 11. The V gene's germline CDR1 is LGHNA and CDR2 YNFKEQ. The CDR3 spans 16 residues. The clonotype comes from a man aged 25-40 years who had recovered from COVID-19. The chain joins TRBV4-2 to TRBJ1-4, with TRBD1 matching 8 bases. The specimen was PBMCs or T cells enriched from blood (not recorded which). Here the CDR3 DNA reads TGTGCCAGCAGCGAAGGTCAGGGGGCGTGGGATGAAAAACTGTTTTTT. Translated: CASSEGQGAWDEKLFF.